One sample yielded the 32 T cell receptor beta chains listed below, sequenced in a study of identical twins. MiXCR, applied by TCRdb to the 5' RACE reads, yields one record per CDR3 protein. The sample consists of approximately 1.8 million distinct CDR3 sequences, around 29% of them appearing once. Sequencing was carried out using cord blood. The receptors stem from a newborn girl in good health.

In its sample, this clonotype was seen a few times. V and J are TRBV5-6 and TRBJ1-5; a weak D match, TRBD1 (6 bases). The V end was cut by 2 bases, the J end by 0 bases, with 9 bases between. The CDR3 is 15 residues long. The germline V gene encodes CDR1 SGHDT and CDR2 YYEEEE. As DNA, the CDR3 is TGTGCCAGCAGCTTCGGACAGCATAGCAATCAGCCCCAGCATTTT. Its protein product is CASSFGQHSNQPQHF.

The chain combines TRBV2 with TRBJ2-1; no firm D call. V lost 2 bases to trimming and J lost 8 bases, with 4 bases between them. The CDR3 runs 11 residues. Germline V gene data show CDR1 as SNHLY and CDR2 as FYNNEI. Written as DNA, the CDR3 is TGTGCCAGCAGTGAACTTCATGAGCAGTTCTTC. This codes for CASSELHEQFF.

The chain combines TRBV28 with TRBJ2-1; D may match TRBD1 or TRBD2 (5 bases each). CDR3 length equals 16 residues. The germline V gene has CDR1 MDHEN and CDR2 SYDVKM. V lost 2 bases to trimming and J lost 0 bases, with 11 bases between them. This chain's CDR3 is CASSLPLGTSYNEQFF. The CDR3 nucleotides read TGTGCCAGCAGTTTACCACTAGGGACCTCCTACAATGAGCAGTTCTTC.

The chain couples TRBV27 to TRBJ2-7; D is uncertain. The CDR3 consists of 14 residues. Germline V CDR1 and CDR2: MNHEY, SMNVEV (reference sequence). Trimming took 0 bases from V and 6 from J, leaving 12 bases between them. CDR3 in amino acids: CASSLSAGPLEQYF. The CDR3 nucleotides read TGTGCCAGCAGTTTATCGGCAGGTCCGCTCGAGCAGTACTTC.

The chain joins TRBV25-1 to TRBJ1-3; tentative D call: TRBD1 (5 bases). The germline gives CDR1 MGHDK, CDR2 SYGVNS. Trimming removed 5 bases at V and 5 bases at J, with 10 bases between. The CDR3 contains 13 residues. CDR3: CASSSLDRNTIYF. The CDR3 region has the DNA TGTGCCAGCAGTTCATTGGACAGAAACACCATATATTTT.

The sample holds a few counts of this clonotype. The chain recombines TRBV7-2 with TRBJ1-1; D gene ambiguous. This CDR3 is 13 amino acids long. Germline values: CDR1 SGHTA, CDR2 FQGNSA. Trimming took off 9 bases at V and 1 base at J, with 12 bases between the two ends. The CDR3 nucleotides are TGTGCCAGTAGCCGCCAGCCGAACACTGAAGCTTTCTTT. Protein: CASSRQPNTEAFF.

The chain employs TRBV20-1 and TRBJ2-1, with 10 nucleotides matching TRBD2. The CDR3 is 15 residues long. Germline CDR1 is DFQATT and CDR2 is SNEGSKA (reference sequence). J lost 9 bases, V lost 2 bases, and 10 bases had no gene match. The CDR3 nucleotides read TGCAGTGCTAGATCCCCTAGCGGGAGTATCACTGAGCAGTTCTTC. Translating gives CSARSPSGSITEQFF.

CDR3 DNA sequence: TGCAGTGCTAGGAGGCGGGAATACGACGAGCAGTACTTC. Protein sequence: CSARRREYDEQYF. This chain links TRBV20-1 with TRBJ2-5, with TRBD2 as a possible D gene (6 bases). The J call is doubtful: the DNA matches TRBJ2-7 better. The length of the CDR3 is 13 residues. Germline assignment: CDR1 DFQATT and CDR2 SNEGSKA (reference sequence).

This clonotype has only a few counts. The chain recombines TRBV24-1 with TRBJ2-1; tentatively, D is TRBD1 (6 bases). Trimming cost V 1 base and J 1 base, with 7 bases left between them. This CDR3 spans 15 amino acids. Germline CDR1 is KGHDR and CDR2 is SFDVKD. In DNA form, the CDR3 reads TGTGCCACCAGTGATTTCAGGGGTTCCTACAATGAGCAGTTCTTC. Protein: CATSDFRGSYNEQFF.

V and J are TRBV6-1 and TRBJ2-1, with 9 bases identical to TRBD2. CDR3 length: 15 residues. V was clipped by 6 bases and J by 3 bases; unmatched bases: 6. The germline CDR1 and CDR2 sequences are MNHNS and SASEGT. CDR3 nucleotide sequence: TGTGCCAGCAGCAAGGCTAGCGGGGTCTACAATGAGCAGTTCTTC. As protein: CASSKASGVYNEQFF.

Details on this clonotype: Since a much larger clone is just one base distant, this may be a read error. The CDR3: CAVSEGTGFYEQYF. DNA for the CDR3: TGTGCCGTCAGTGAGGGGACAGGATTCTACGAGCAGTACTTC. This chain links TRBV10-3 with TRBJ2-7; 8 positions match TRBD1. Germline CDR1 and CDR2: ENHRY and SYGVKD. The CDR3 is made up of 14 amino acids.

This sequence joins TRBV6-6 and TRBJ2-5, with TRBD1 matching over 10 bases. The V and J ends lost 6 bases and 4 bases, in that order; junction bases with no gene match: 5. This CDR3 spans 14 amino acids. CDR1 is MNHNY, CDR2 SVGAGI, per germline (reference sequence). The CDR3 DNA reads as TGTGCCAGCAGAAGTGACAGGGGGCGAGAGACCCAGTACTTC. This gives the protein CASRSDRGRETQYF.

This clonotype appeared a few times. The V call is TRBV28, the J call TRBJ1-1; D is ambiguous. The CDR3 has 14 residues. The V gene lost 7 bases and the J gene lost 4 bases, with 16 bases spanning the gap. CDR1 and CDR2 (germline): MDHEN, SYDVKM. CDR3 loop: CASIEGGRGTEAFF. The CDR3 DNA follows: TGTGCCAGCATCGAGGGCGGAAGAGGCACTGAAGCTTTCTTT.

The V call is TRBV9, the J call TRBJ2-7, with TRBD2 matching over 9 bases. There are 15 residues in the CDR3. Looked up from germline, CDR1 is SGDLS and CDR2 is YYNGEE. Trimming removed 3 bases from V and 7 bases from J; junction bases left unmatched: 11. CDR3 sequence reads: CASSAVAGAYNEQYF. CDR3 DNA: TGTGCCAGCAGCGCCGTAGCGGGAGCCTACAATGAGCAGTACTTC.

This clonotype occurred a few times. The rearrangement uses TRBV20-1 and TRBJ2-1; 14 bases align to TRBD2. The CDR3 spans 14 residues. Per germline, CDR1 DFQATT and CDR2 SNEGSKA (reference sequence). The trim removed 6 bases at V and 8 bases at J, leaving 6 bases unmatched. The CDR3 DNA sequence: TGCAGTGCCGTCGGGACTAGCGGGAGTTATGAGCAGTTCTTC. It codes for CSAVGTSGSYEQFF.

The V gene is TRBV7-2, the J gene TRBJ2-3; 10 positions match TRBD1. CDR3 length: 20 residues. Germline trimming cut 1 base from V and 2 bases from J; bases unmatched to any gene: 15. Germline CDR1 is SGHTA and CDR2 is FQGNSA. The CDR3 DNA is TGTGCCAGCAGCTTAGGATCCTACGGGACAGGGGTTTCCTCCACAGATACGCAGTATTTT. Protein: CASSLGSYGTGVSSTDTQYF.

Only a few counts were recorded for this clonotype. This may be a read error, as it is one base from a much larger clone. The chain carries TRBV5-1 and TRBJ1-2; the D is unclear. The CDR3 covers 13 residues. Germline CDR1 is SGHRS and CDR2 is YFSETQ. The CDR3 here is CASSLGALYGCTF. For the CDR3, the DNA is TGCGCCAGCAGCTTGGGAGCTCTCTATGGCTGCACCTTC.

The gene calls are TRBV3-1 and TRBJ2-1; 8 bases match TRBD2. The germline V gene has CDR1 LGHDT and CDR2 YNNKEL (reference sequence). This CDR3 is 16 amino acids long. J lost 4 bases, V lost 0 bases, and 5 bases had no gene match. This CDR3 is CASSQERLAKYNEQFF. The CDR3 DNA reads TGTGCCAGCAGCCAAGAGAGACTAGCGAAATACAATGAGCAGTTCTTC.

The chain combines TRBV11-2 with TRBJ2-7; no reliable D call. The CDR3 loop spans 14 amino acids. V lost 0 bases and J 2 bases, leaving 8 bases between the germline ends. Germline values: CDR1 SGHAT, CDR2 FQNNGV. The CDR3 sequence: CASSLDLVPYEQYF. Written as DNA, the CDR3 is TGTGCCAGCAGCTTAGATCTAGTCCCCTACGAGCAGTACTTC. The full variable domain, completed using reference TRBV11-2 and TRBJ2-7, is EAGVAQSPRYKIIEKRQSVAFWCNPISGHATLYWYQQILGQGPKLLIQFQNNGVVDDSQLPKDRFSAERLKGVDSTLKIQPAKLEDSAVYLCASSLDLVPYEQYFGPGTRLTVT.

The chain is built from TRBV4-1 and TRBJ2-7, with 9 bases that match TRBD2. V shed 4 bases and J 0 bases; nucleotides not matched to a gene: 19. CDR1 and CDR2 (germline): MGHRA, YSYEKL. This CDR3 comprises 20 residues. The CDR3 loop is CASSPLTIRLAATSSYEQYF. CDR3 DNA: TGCGCCAGCAGCCCACTTACAATTCGACTAGCGGCCACGAGCTCCTACGAGCAGTACTTC.

Many counts were recorded for this clonotype. V gene TRBV4-2 combines with J gene TRBJ2-3; TRBD2 aligns across 7 bases. This CDR3 is built from 12 residues. Germline assignment: CDR1 LGHNA and CDR2 YNFKEQ. J lost 6 bases, V lost 3 bases, and 0 bases had no gene match. CDR3 DNA sequence: TGTGCCAGCAGCCACGGGAGGGATACGCAGTATTTT. It encodes CASSHGRDTQYF.

In this sample, this clonotype turned up a few times. The chain uses TRBV20-1 and TRBJ2-7; TRBD2 matches 10 bases. The CDR3 is 13 amino acids. Per germline, CDR1 DFQATT and CDR2 SNEGSKA (reference sequence). With 1 base clipped from V and 3 bases from J, the junction kept 0 bases outside the gene matches. CDR3 nucleotides: TGCAGTGCTAGAGTAGCGGGAGGCTACGAGCAGTACTTC. Translation: CSARVAGGYEQYF.

This clonotype has only a few counts. The gene calls are TRBV28 and TRBJ2-7; TRBD2 matches at 8 bases. From germline, CDR1 is MDHEN and CDR2 SYDVKM. J was trimmed by 0 bases and V by 3 bases; bases with no gene match: 10. The CDR3 has 17 residues. DNA for the CDR3: TGTGCCAGCAGTTTCCCCCCTAGCGGGCCGAGCTCCTACGAGCAGTACTTC. Amino acid sequence: CASSFPPSGPSSYEQYF.

In regard to this clonotype: This could be a read error, since a much larger clone is one nucleotide away. The chain links TRBV11-1 to TRBJ2-3; D is possibly TRBD2 (6 bases). Germline V gene lookup returns CDR1 SGHAT and CDR2 FQDESV (reference sequence). The CDR3 loop spans 15 amino acids. The CDR3 is CASGLAWDSTDTQYF. CDR3 nucleotides: TGTGCCAGCGGCTTAGCCTGGGACTCCACAGATACGCAGTATTTT. The whole variable domain, filled in from reference TRBV11-1 and TRBJ2-3, reads EAEVAQSPRYKITEKSQAVAFWCDPISGHATLYWYRQILGQGPELLVQFQDESVVDDSQLPKDRFSAERLKGVDSTLKIQPAELGDSAMYLCASGLAWDSTDTQYFGPGTRLTVL.

V and J are TRBV3-1 and TRBJ1-2, with 11 bases aligning to TRBD1. V lost 10 bases, J lost 6 bases, and 10 bases stayed unmatched. The CDR3 covers 14 residues. Germline assignment: CDR1 LGHDT and CDR2 YNNKEL (reference sequence). DNA of the CDR3: TGTGCCACCCCTGCGGACAGGGGGCCGGATGGCTACACCTTC. Translating gives CATPADRGPDGYTF.

The chain links TRBV6-2 or TRBV6-3 to TRBJ1-2; TRBD1 matches 7 bases. J was trimmed by 3 bases and V by 0 bases; bases with no gene match: 7. The CDR3 runs 16 residues. CDR1 MNHEY and CDR2 SVGEGT come from the germline V gene. The CDR3 DNA reads TGTGCCAGCAGTTACTCACCTAGGACAGGTGACTATGGCTACACCTTC. Protein: CASSYSPRTGDYGYTF.

This clonotype was found many times. One end of the junction is discordant with germline, which a read error may explain. The chain has TRBV4-1 and TRBJ1-4, with TRBD1 matching over 9 bases. The CDR3 sequence is 13 residues long. Germline values: CDR1 MGHRA, CDR2 YSYEKL. The CDR3 region has the DNA TGTGCCAGCAGCCAAGACAGGGGGGAAAAACTGTTTTTT. Protein: CASSQDRGEKLFF.

V is TRBV7-8 and J is TRBJ1-1; no clear D. The CDR3 runs 13 residues. The V end lost 3 bases, the J end lost 4 bases, and 9 bases lay between the germline ends. From germline, CDR1 is SGHVS and CDR2 FQNEAQ. The CDR3 DNA sequence: TGTGCCAGCAGCTTCCAGGAGATCACTGAAGCTTTCTTT. Translated: CASSFQEITEAFF.

There are a few counts of this clonotype. The rearrangement joins TRBV6-6 to TRBJ1-4; D call uncertain. Looked up from germline, CDR1 is MNHNY and CDR2 is SVGAGI (reference sequence). Trimming removed 6 bases at V and 0 bases at J, with 5 bases between. The CDR3 length is 13 residues. The DNA for the CDR3 is TGTGCCAGCAGGCCCCCAACTAATGAAAAACTGTTTTTT. Amino acids: CASRPPTNEKLFF.

A word on this clonotype: This may come from a read error, since a much larger clone is one base off. The V and J genes are TRBV28 and TRBJ2-1; 7 bases are a match to TRBD2. The J call may be mistaken, given a closer DNA end match to TRBJ2-7. Germline CDR1 is MDHEN and CDR2 is SYDVKM. There are 15 residues in the CDR3. The CDR3 is CASRPSGALYNEQYF. The DNA for the CDR3 is TGTGCCAGCAGACCTAGCGGAGCGCTCTACAATGAGCAGTACTTC.

This clonotype was seen a few times. The CDR3 DNA reads as TGTGCCAGCGCAGCGGCTGGCACAGATACGCAGTATTTT. Its translation: CASAAAGTDTQYF. This chain links TRBV6-4 with TRBJ2-3; D might be TRBD2 (5 bases). Germline assignment: CDR1 MRHNA and CDR2 SNTAGT. The V end lost 8 bases, the J end lost 1 base, and 10 bases lay between the germline ends. The CDR3 covers 13 residues.

This clonotype was observed a handful of times. V and J are TRBV10-3 and TRBJ2-3, with TRBD2 matching 14 bases. The CDR3 extends over 20 amino acids. The ends lost 5 bases at V and 0 bases at J; junction bases unmatched: 13. CDR1 is ENHRY, CDR2 SYGVKD, per germline. The CDR3: CAISQTGLAGVAPSTDTQYF. The DNA of the CDR3 is TGTGCCATCAGTCAGACGGGACTAGCGGGAGTGGCTCCGAGCACAGATACGCAGTATTTT.